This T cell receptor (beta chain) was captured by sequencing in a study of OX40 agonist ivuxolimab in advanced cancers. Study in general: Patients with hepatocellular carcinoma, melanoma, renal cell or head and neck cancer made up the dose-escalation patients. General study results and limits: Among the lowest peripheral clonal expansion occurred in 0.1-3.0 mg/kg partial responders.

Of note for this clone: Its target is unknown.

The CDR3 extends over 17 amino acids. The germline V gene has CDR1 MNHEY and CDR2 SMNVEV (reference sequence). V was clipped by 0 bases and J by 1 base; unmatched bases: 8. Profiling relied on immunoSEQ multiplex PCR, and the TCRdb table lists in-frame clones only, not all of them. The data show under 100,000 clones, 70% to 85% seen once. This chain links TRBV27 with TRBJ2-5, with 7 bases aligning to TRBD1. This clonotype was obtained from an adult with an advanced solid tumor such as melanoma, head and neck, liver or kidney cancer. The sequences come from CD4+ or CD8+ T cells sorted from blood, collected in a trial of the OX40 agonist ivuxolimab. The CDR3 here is CASSLSPGQEIQETQYF. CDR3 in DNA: TGTGCCAGCAGTTTATCACCAGGACAGGAGATCCAAGAGACCCAGTACTTC.